The source of this TCR beta chain is a study of T cell changes during pregnancy in multiple sclerosis. This clone was found once. The repertoire was sequenced with immunoSEQ multiplex PCR; TCRdb's copy has only in-frame clones and lacks some. The sample shows around 30,000 clones, more than 90% of them seen only once. The CDR3 spans 18 residues. V lost 0 bases, J lost 2 bases, and 8 bases stayed unmatched. Per the germline V gene, CDR1 is LNHDA and CDR2 is SQIVND (reference sequence). This clonotype was obtained from a female donor with multiple sclerosis, enrolled in a pregnancy study. The sample consisted of CD4+ T cells from peripheral blood mononuclear cells, taken in the first trimester of pregnancy. The chain has TRBV19 and TRBJ2-3; 10 bases match TRBD1. As DNA, the CDR3 is TGTGCCAGTAGTATAGAGGGGAAGACAGGGGGCGTCACAGATACGCAGTATTTT. This encodes CASSIEGKTGGVTDTQYF.